Reported below is one T cell receptor beta chain. These data belong to a study of CDR3 diversity in severe acne. TCRdb reprocessed the PCR reads via MiXCR and lists one record per CDR3 protein. The table has approximately 79,000 distinct CDR3 sequences, around half seen once. V gave up 4 bases and J gave up 7 bases, with 16 bases separating them. The CDR3 runs to 14 residues. Germline lookup yields CDR1 SNHLY and CDR2 FYNNEI. The source is a male donor in good health, serving as a control. This sequence joins TRBV2 and TRBJ1-2; TRBD1 is a possible D gene (6 bases). The specimen sequenced was blood. CDR3 DNA: TGTGCCAGCAGTGTTTCCCAGACAGGCTCTGGCTACACCTTC. It encodes CASSVSQTGSGYTF.